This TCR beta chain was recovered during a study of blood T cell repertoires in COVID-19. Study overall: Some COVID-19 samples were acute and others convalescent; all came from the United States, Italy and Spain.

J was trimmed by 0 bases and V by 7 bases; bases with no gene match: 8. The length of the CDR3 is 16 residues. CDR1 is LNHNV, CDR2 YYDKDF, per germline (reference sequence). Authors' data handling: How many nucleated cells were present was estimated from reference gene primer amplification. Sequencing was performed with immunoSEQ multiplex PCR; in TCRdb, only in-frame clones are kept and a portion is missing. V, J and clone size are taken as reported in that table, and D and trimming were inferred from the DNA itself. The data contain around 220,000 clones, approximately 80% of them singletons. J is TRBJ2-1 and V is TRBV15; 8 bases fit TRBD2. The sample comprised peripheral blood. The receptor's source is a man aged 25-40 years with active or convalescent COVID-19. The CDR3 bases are TGTGCCACCAAAGCTAGCGGGCGGAGCTCCTACAATGAGCAGTTCTTC. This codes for CATKASGRSSYNEQFF. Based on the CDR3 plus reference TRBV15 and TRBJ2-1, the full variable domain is DAMVIQNPRYQVTQFGKPVTLSCSQTLNHNVMYWYQQKSSQAPKLLFHYYDKDFNNEADTPDNFQSRRPNTSFCFLDIRSPGLGDTAMYLCATKASGRSSYNEQFFGPGTRLTVL.